This T cell receptor beta chain was captured in a study of T cell responses to AZD1222 COVID-19 vaccine. Notes on the study in general: With two AZD1222 doses given, Spike-specific TCR breadth and depth both rose. In all cases, repertoires were sampled only after the peak T cell response.

The CDR3 runs to 14 residues. Germline V gene data show CDR1 as LNHDA and CDR2 as SQIVND (reference sequence). Trimming stripped 6 bases from V and 2 bases from J, with 13 bases between. Assay: immunoSEQ multiplex PCR; the TCRdb copy retains only in-frame clones and omits some. Here the sample spans around 100,000 clones, approximately 89% being singletons. In regard to this clone: Its antigen is undetermined.

Here the sequenced sample was peripheral blood, taken 28 days after the second AZD1222 dose. This rearrangement joins TRBV19 to TRBJ2-5; no clear D gene. The source is an adult who received the AZD1222 COVID-19 vaccine. The CDR3 sequence is CASRWAAYQETQYF. The CDR3 DNA sequence: TGTGCCAGTAGGTGGGCGGCATATCAAGAGACCCAGTACTTC.